The rows below give T cell receptor beta chains drawn from one sample of a study of shared clonotypes between healthy human individuals. Only in-frame clones appear in the TCRdb table, and some are missing; sequencing was by immunoSEQ multiplex PCR. The table shows some 1 million clones, with about 75% occurring only once. The sequencing input was memory CD4+ T cells sorted from blood. All receptors come from a man between 18 and 29 years old in good health. Both conserved end residues are part of each CDR3. A D gene is named only where the DNA matches it firmly. Not every row has a clone size; where given, it reads once, few, many or a size class.

size: .
D: .
V: TRBV29-1
J: TRBJ2-5
CDR3: CSVYTPGPLQETQYF
DNA: TGCAGCGTTTATACTCCGGGACCCCTTCAAGAGACCCAGTACTTC

size: .
D: .
V: TRBV5-8
J: TRBJ1-5
CDR3: CASSRGQSNQPQHF
DNA: TGTGCCAGCAGCCGCGGCCAGAGCAATCAGCCCCAGCATTTT

size: .
D: TRBD2
V: TRBV7-8
J: TRBJ2-1
CDR3: CASSLAGGLYNEQFF
DNA: TGTGCCAGCAGCTTAGCGGGAGGGCTCTACAATGAGCAGTTCTTC

size: .
D: .
V: TRBV5-1
J: TRBJ1-1
CDR3: CASSPGTGGTEAFF
DNA: TGCGCCAGCAGCCCGGGGACGGGAGGGACTGAAGCTTTCTTT

size: .
D: TRBD1
V: TRBV9
J: TRBJ2-3
CDR3: CASSSPPGQGTDTQYF
DNA: TGTGCCAGCAGCTCCCCACCGGGACAGGGGACAGATACGCAGTATTTT

size: .
D: TRBD1
V: TRBV19
J: TRBJ2-2
CDR3: CASSPGTAYTGELFF
DNA: TGTGCCAGTAGTCCGGGGACAGCCTACACCGGGGAGCTGTTTTTT

size: .
D: .
V: TRBV27
J: TRBJ2-4
CDR3: CASSLRQFDHQYF
DNA: TGTGCCAGCAGTCTCAGACAGTTCGACCATCAGTACTTC

size: once
D: .
V: TRBV7-2
J: TRBJ2-5
CDR3: CASSSGETQYF
DNA: TGTGCCAGCAGCTCCGGAGAGACCCAGTACTTC

size: .
D: TRBD1
V: TRBV5-4
J: TRBJ1-1
CDR3: CASRFEQGAGTEAFF
DNA: TGTGCCAGCAGGTTCGAACAGGGGGCTGGGACTGAAGCTTTCTTT

size: few
D: TRBD1
V: TRBV10-2
J: TRBJ2-3
CDR3: CASRRGQGQWTDTQYF
DNA: TGCGCCAGCAGGCGCGGACAGGGGCAATGGACAGATACGCAGTATTTT

size: .
D: .
V: TRBV6-1
J: TRBJ2-3
CDR3: CASSEGSNYPTDTQYF
DNA: TGTGCCAGCAGTGAAGGAAGCAACTACCCCACAGATACGCAGTATTTT

size: .
D: TRBD1
V: TRBV6-1
J: TRBJ1-2
CDR3: CASSAPGGGRSNYGYTF
DNA: TGTGCCAGCAGTGCGCCCGGAGGGGGCAGATCTAACTATGGCTACACCTTC

size: .
D: .
V: TRBV2
J: TRBJ2-7
CDR3: CASSFRAYEQYF
DNA: TGTGCCAGCAGCTTCAGAGCCTACGAGCAGTACTTC

size: .
D: TRBD1
V: TRBV19
J: TRBJ2-5
CDR3: CASRPGTAAETQYF
DNA: TGTGCCAGTAGACCAGGGACAGCGGCAGAGACCCAGTACTTC

size: .
D: .
V: TRBV10-3
J: TRBJ2-7
CDR3: CAIGTSLSSYEQYF
DNA: TGTGCCATCGGGACCTCTCTGAGCTCCTACGAGCAGTACTTC

size: .
D: .
V: TRBV7-3
J: TRBJ1-6
CDR3: CASSLSAGGSPLHF
DNA: TGTGCCAGCAGCTTAAGTGCGGGGGGTTCACCCCTCCACTTT

size: .
D: .
V: TRBV13
J: TRBJ2-1
CDR3: CASSLGASYYEQFF
DNA: TGTGCCAGCAGCTTAGGGGCAAGTTATTATGAGCAGTTCTTC

size: .
D: .
V: TRBV7-9
J: TRBJ2-1
CDR3: CASSLAFGSYNEQFF
DNA: TGTGCCAGCAGCTTAGCCTTTGGGTCCTACAATGAGCAGTTCTTC

size: .
D: .
V: TRBV19
J: TRBJ2-5
CDR3: CASSTRRGGEETQYF
DNA: TGTGCCAGTAGTACCCGGAGGGGGGGCGAGGAGACCCAGTACTTC

size: .
D: .
V: TRBV28
J: TRBJ2-3
CDR3: CASSPGDSPSQYF
DNA: TGTGCCAGCAGTCCCGGGGACTCCCCCTCCCAGTATTTT

size: .
D: TRBD2
V: TRBV6-1
J: TRBJ2-7
CDR3: CASLPGGAGYEQYF
DNA: TGTGCCAGCCTCCCGGGGGGAGCCGGGTACGAGCAGTACTTC

size: .
D: .
V: TRBV5-4
J: TRBJ1-2
CDR3: CASSLALGDGYTF
DNA: TGTGCCAGCAGCTTGGCCTTAGGGGATGGCTACACCTTC

size: .
D: TRBD1
V: TRBV27
J: TRBJ2-3
CDR3: CASSSQGASTDTQYF
DNA: TGTGCCAGCAGTTCCCAGGGGGCGAGCACAGATACGCAGTATTTT

size: .
D: .
V: TRBV18
J: TRBJ2-7
CDR3: CASSLGTDYEQYF
DNA: TGTGCCAGCTCACTAGGGACGGACTACGAGCAGTACTTC

size: .
D: .
V: TRBV6-5
J: TRBJ2-3
CDR3: CASSSTDTQYF
DNA: TGTGCCAGCAGCTCCACAGATACGCAGTATTTT

size: .
D: TRBD1
V: TRBV9
J: TRBJ2-1
CDR3: CASSVTGQGYNEQFF
DNA: TGTGCCAGCAGCGTCACGGGACAGGGCTACAATGAGCAGTTCTTC

size: .
D: .
V: TRBV7-9
J: TRBJ1-3
CDR3: CASSGGQGNTIYF
DNA: TGTGCCAGCAGCGGGGGACAAGGAAACACCATATATTTT

size: .
D: .
V: TRBV5-1
J: TRBJ1-4
CDR3: CASSLESGGGEKLFF
DNA: TGCGCCAGCAGCTTGGAATCGGGGGGAGGTGAAAAACTGTTTTTT

size: .
D: TRBD1
V: TRBV6-6
J: TRBJ1-2
CDR3: CASRDVPGTDKYGYTF
DNA: TGTGCCAGCAGGGACGTACCCGGGACAGACAAATATGGCTACACCTTC

size: .
D: .
V: TRBV27
J: TRBJ1-4
CDR3: CASRVGAGRTTNEKLFF
DNA: TGTGCCAGCAGGGTTGGGGCAGGACGCACAACTAATGAAAAACTGTTTTTT

size: .
D: .
V: TRBV6-1
J: TRBJ1-2
CDR3: CASSLWGAEFYTF
DNA: TGTGCCAGCAGTCTATGGGGGGCGGAGTTCTACACCTTC

size: .
D: .
V: TRBV7-8
J: TRBJ2-7
CDR3: CASSSRDEQYF
DNA: TGTGCCAGCAGCTCCCGGGACGAGCAGTACTTC

size: .
D: .
V: TRBV9
J: TRBJ2-4
CDR3: CASSTHDSTKNIQYF
DNA: TGTGCCAGCAGCACCCACGACAGCACCAAAAACATTCAGTACTTC

size: few
D: .
V: TRBV6-5
J: TRBJ1-2
CDR3: CASSTGRGYTF
DNA: TGTGCCAGCAGTACGGGGAGAGGCTACACCTTC

size: .
D: .
V: TRBV28
J: TRBJ1-2
CDR3: CASSSGVLNYGYTF
DNA: TGTGCCAGCAGTTCGGGGGTCCTTAACTATGGCTACACCTTC

size: .
D: .
V: TRBV27
J: TRBJ1-2
CDR3: CASSLSGLRKGYTF
DNA: TGTGCCAGCAGTCTATCGGGACTGCGTAAAGGCTACACCTTC

size: .
D: .
V: TRBV4-1
J: TRBJ2-1
CDR3: CASSQGHSSSYNEQFF
DNA: TGCGCCAGCAGCCAAGGTCACTCCTCCTCCTACAATGAGCAGTTCTTC

size: .
D: .
V: TRBV27
J: TRBJ1-5
CDR3: CASSLLAGGDQPQHF
DNA: TGTGCCAGCAGTTTACTGGCCGGAGGGGATCAGCCCCAGCATTTT

size: .
D: TRBD2
V: TRBV5-1
J: TRBJ2-1
CDR3: CASSLAPGTTYNEQFF
DNA: TGCGCCAGCAGCTTGGCTCCCGGGACTACCTACAATGAGCAGTTCTTC

size: .
D: .
V: TRBV5-1
J: TRBJ2-2
CDR3: CASSSSTQRVVTGELFF
DNA: TGCGCCAGCAGCTCCAGCACCCAGAGGGTCGTCACCGGGGAGCTGTTTTTT

size: .
D: .
V: TRBV7-6
J: TRBJ2-5
CDR3: CASSPLASETQYF
DNA: TGTGCCAGCAGCCCACTCGCTTCGGAGACCCAGTACTTC

size: .
D: .
V: TRBV5-1
J: TRBJ2-2
CDR3: CASSLSRGAITGELFF
DNA: TGCGCCAGCAGCTTGTCACGGGGGGCCATCACCGGGGAGCTGTTTTTT

size: few
D: .
V: TRBV7-2
J: TRBJ2-7
CDR3: CASSPTAGTGLYEQYF
DNA: TGTGCCAGCAGCCCCACTGCCGGGACGGGTCTCTACGAGCAGTACTTC

size: once
D: TRBD1
V: TRBV18
J: TRBJ2-3
CDR3: CASSSDYRGRTDTQYF
DNA: TGTGCCAGCTCGTCGGATTACAGGGGTCGCACAGATACGCAGTATTTT

size: .
D: .
V: TRBV10-3
J: TRBJ2-3
CDR3: CAISDLARSTDTQYF
DNA: TGTGCCATCAGTGATTTAGCGCGTAGCACAGATACGCAGTATTTT

size: .
D: .
V: TRBV6-5
J: TRBJ2-7
CDR3: CASSTGFLEQYF
DNA: TGTGCCAGCAGCACAGGGTTCCTCGAGCAGTACTTC

size: .
D: .
V: TRBV10-3
J: TRBJ1-1
CDR3: CAISGGQGRDTEAFF
DNA: TGTGCCATCAGTGGTGGCCAGGGGAGAGACACTGAAGCTTTCTTT

size: .
D: .
V: TRBV7-9
J: TRBJ2-5
CDR3: CASRQGWQETQYF
DNA: TGTGCCAGCAGGCAGGGGTGGCAAGAGACCCAGTACTTC

size: .
D: TRBD1
V: TRBV29-1
J: TRBJ2-2
CDR3: CSVHQSGGSNTGELFF
DNA: TGCAGCGTTCACCAGTCAGGGGGCTCGAACACCGGGGAGCTGTTTTTT

size: .
D: TRBD2
V: TRBV7-2
J: TRBJ2-1
CDR3: CASSLGSGFTVEQFF
DNA: TGTGCCAGCAGCTTAGGTAGCGGGTTTACGGTTGAGCAGTTCTTC

size: few
D: .
V: TRBV7-9
J: TRBJ2-7
CDR3: CASSLAGEEAYEQYF
DNA: TGTGCCAGCAGCTTAGCCGGGGAGGAGGCCTACGAGCAGTACTTC

size: .
D: .
V: TRBV30
J: TRBJ1-1
CDR3: CAWSREWGTEAFF
DNA: TGTGCCTGGAGTCGGGAGTGGGGCACTGAAGCTTTCTTT

size: .
D: TRBD2
V: TRBV5-4
J: TRBJ2-5
CDR3: CASSPGASGIGETQYF
DNA: TGTGCCAGCAGCCCCGGGGCTAGCGGGATCGGGGAGACCCAGTACTTC

size: .
D: .
V: TRBV28
J: TRBJ2-2
CDR3: CASSPPGGGANGELFF
DNA: TGTGCCAGCAGTCCCCCAGGTGGGGGGGCCAACGGGGAGCTGTTTTTT

size: .
D: .
V: TRBV28
J: TRBJ2-5
CDR3: CASSSLMWQQETQYF
DNA: TGTGCCAGCAGTTCCCTGATGTGGCAGCAAGAGACCCAGTACTTC